The rows below give T cell receptor beta chains drawn from one sample of a study of blood T cell repertoires in COVID-19. Measured with immunoSEQ multiplex PCR; TCRdb has only the in-frame clones, and not every one. The data contain 350,000 to 400,000 clones, 80% to 95% of them singletons. Sequenced sample: PBMCs or T cells enriched from blood (not recorded which). The receptor source for this set is a woman in her forties who had been exposed to COVID-19. CDR3s include the opening cysteine and the closing phenylalanine or tryptophan. A D gene is named only where the DNA matches it firmly. Where a row states a size, it is once, few, many or the class of an expanded clone; other rows omit it.

d_gene: TRBD1; v_gene: TRBV6-2/TRBV6-3; abundance: -; len: 17; j_gene: TRBJ2-3; CDR3nt: TGTGCCAGCAGTTCCCCGACAGGGCGAACTAGCACAGATACGCAGTATTTT; CDR3aa: CASSSPTGRTSTDTQYF
d_gene: -; v_gene: TRBV2; abundance: -; len: 14; j_gene: TRBJ1-5; CDR3nt: TGTGCCAGCAGCAATTACGGGGGCAATCAGCCCCAGCATTTT; CDR3aa: CASSNYGGNQPQHF
d_gene: TRBD1; v_gene: TRBV7-6; abundance: -; len: 16; j_gene: TRBJ1-1; CDR3nt: TGTGCCAGCAGCTTATTATCGACAGGGAAGGGCACTGAAGCTTTCTTT; CDR3aa: CASSLLSTGKGTEAFF
d_gene: -; v_gene: TRBV7-8; abundance: -; len: 15; j_gene: TRBJ2-3; CDR3nt: TGTGCCAGCAGCTTAGAAGGGGCCCCCACAGATACGCAGTATTTT; CDR3aa: CASSLEGAPTDTQYF
d_gene: -; v_gene: TRBV2; abundance: once; len: 13; j_gene: TRBJ1-2; CDR3nt: TGTGCCAGCAGTGTCCGAGCTAACTATGGCTACACCTTC; CDR3aa: CASSVRANYGYTF
d_gene: -; v_gene: TRBV6-5; abundance: -; len: 13; j_gene: TRBJ1-4; CDR3nt: TGTGCCAGCGCACGGGGGAGGAGGGAAAAACTGTTTTTT; CDR3aa: CASARGRREKLFF
d_gene: -; v_gene: TRBV5-5; abundance: -; len: 15; j_gene: TRBJ1-1; CDR3nt: TGTGCCAGCAGCTTTGGGCCATTATGGGGGGCTGAAGCTTTCTTT; CDR3aa: CASSFGPLWGAEAFF
d_gene: -; v_gene: TRBV5-1; abundance: few; len: 15; j_gene: TRBJ1-1; CDR3nt: TGCGCCAGCAGCTTGATTTCGGTGAGGAGCACTGAAGCTTTCTTT; CDR3aa: CASSLISVRSTEAFF
d_gene: -; v_gene: TRBV14; abundance: -; len: 14; j_gene: TRBJ2-1; CDR3nt: TGTGCCAGCAGCCTTAGCGTTTCCTACAATGAGCAGTTCTTC; CDR3aa: CASSLSVSYNEQFF
d_gene: -; v_gene: TRBV27; abundance: once; len: 14; j_gene: TRBJ1-4; CDR3nt: TGTGCCAGCAGTAGCCGACAGAATTATGAAAAACTGTTTTTT; CDR3aa: CASSSRQNYEKLFF
d_gene: -; v_gene: TRBV3-1/TRBV3-2; abundance: once; len: 12; j_gene: TRBJ1-1; CDR3nt: TGTGCCAGCTCCGACACGAACACTGAAGCTTTCTTT; CDR3aa: CASSDTNTEAFF
d_gene: TRBD1; v_gene: TRBV5-8; abundance: -; len: 15; j_gene: TRBJ2-1; CDR3nt: TGTGCCAGCAGCTTAGGACAGGGGGCAAGGGATGAGCAGTTCTTC; CDR3aa: CASSLGQGARDEQFF
d_gene: TRBD1; v_gene: TRBV19; abundance: -; len: 14; j_gene: TRBJ2-3; CDR3nt: TGTGCCAGTAGACCGGGACAGGGGGTAGATACGCAGTATTTT; CDR3aa: CASRPGQGVDTQYF
d_gene: TRBD1; v_gene: TRBV28; abundance: -; len: 14; j_gene: TRBJ1-6; CDR3nt: TGTGGGACGACAGGGCAGGGGGGTAATTCACCCCTCCACTTT; CDR3aa: CGTTGQGGNSPLHF
d_gene: -; v_gene: TRBV27; abundance: -; len: 13; j_gene: TRBJ1-1; CDR3nt: TGTGCCAGCAGTTTTGCGGGGAATACTGAAGCTTTCTTT; CDR3aa: CASSFAGNTEAFF
d_gene: TRBD1; v_gene: TRBV18; abundance: -; len: 15; j_gene: TRBJ1-1; CDR3nt: TGTGCCAGCTCACCCGGGACAGGACTAGACACTGAAGCTTTCTTT; CDR3aa: CASSPGTGLDTEAFF
d_gene: TRBD1; v_gene: TRBV7-7; abundance: -; len: 15; j_gene: TRBJ2-5; CDR3nt: TGTGCTAGCAGCCCCAACAGGGGGCAAGGAGAGACCCAGTACTTC; CDR3aa: CASSPNRGQGETQYF
d_gene: -; v_gene: TRBV12-3/TRBV12-4; abundance: -; len: 13; j_gene: TRBJ1-2; CDR3nt: TGTGCCAGCAGTTTTGACAGAACCTATGGCTACACCTTC; CDR3aa: CASSFDRTYGYTF
d_gene: -; v_gene: TRBV12-3/TRBV12-4; abundance: once; len: 13; j_gene: TRBJ1-2; CDR3nt: TGTGCCAGCAGTTTTACAGGATCCTATGGCTACACCTTC; CDR3aa: CASSFTGSYGYTF
d_gene: TRBD1; v_gene: TRBV12-3/TRBV12-4; abundance: -; len: 13; j_gene: TRBJ1-1; CDR3nt: TGTGCCAGCAGGCGACAGGGGCACACTGAAGCTTTCTTT; CDR3aa: CASRRQGHTEAFF
d_gene: -; v_gene: TRBV11-2; abundance: -; len: 12; j_gene: TRBJ1-1; CDR3nt: TGTGCCAGCAGCCGCGGCGGCTCTGAAGCTTTCTTT; CDR3aa: CASSRGGSEAFF
d_gene: TRBD1; v_gene: TRBV6-5; abundance: -; len: 14; j_gene: TRBJ1-6; CDR3nt: TGTGCCAGCAGTTCCGACAGGGGCCCATCACCCCTCCACTTT; CDR3aa: CASSSDRGPSPLHF
d_gene: -; v_gene: TRBV7-9; abundance: -; len: 14; j_gene: TRBJ1-1; CDR3nt: TGTGCCAGCAGCTTAGAGAACATGAACACTGAAGCTTTCTTT; CDR3aa: CASSLENMNTEAFF
d_gene: TRBD1; v_gene: TRBV19; abundance: -; len: 15; j_gene: TRBJ1-6; CDR3nt: TGTGCCAGTAGTATGACCGGGACAGGCCCATCGGGCCTCCACTTT; CDR3aa: CASSMTGTGPSGLHF
d_gene: TRBD2; v_gene: TRBV3-1/TRBV3-2; abundance: -; len: 16; j_gene: TRBJ2-7; CDR3nt: TGTGCCAGCAGCCAAGCGAGGCGGGAGGCCCGCTACGAGCAGTACTTC; CDR3aa: CASSQARREARYEQYF
d_gene: TRBD1; v_gene: TRBV19; abundance: -; len: 17; j_gene: TRBJ2-5; CDR3nt: TGTGCCAGTAGTATTGGGAACTTACAGGGGGTCCAAGAGACCCAGTACTTC; CDR3aa: CASSIGNLQGVQETQYF
d_gene: -; v_gene: TRBV6-5; abundance: once; len: 13; j_gene: TRBJ1-1; CDR3nt: TGTGCCAGCCTACATAGCTCGAACACTGAAGCTTTCTTT; CDR3aa: CASLHSSNTEAFF
d_gene: TRBD2; v_gene: TRBV29-1; abundance: -; len: 16; j_gene: TRBJ2-7; CDR3nt: TGCAGCGCCGCCGAGGGAAGGGGAGGGGTGAGCTACGAGCAGTACTTC; CDR3aa: CSAAEGRGGVSYEQYF
d_gene: TRBD1; v_gene: TRBV11-2; abundance: -; len: 16; j_gene: TRBJ2-1; CDR3nt: TGTGCCAGCAGCCTAACACCGGGGACAGGGTACAATGAGCAGTTCTTC; CDR3aa: CASSLTPGTGYNEQFF
d_gene: -; v_gene: TRBV28; abundance: -; len: 15; j_gene: TRBJ1-4; CDR3nt: TGTGCCAGCAGTGCCGCAGGGTCAACTAATGAAAAACTGTTTTTT; CDR3aa: CASSAAGSTNEKLFF
d_gene: -; v_gene: TRBV10-3; abundance: once; len: 11; j_gene: TRBJ1-2; CDR3nt: TGTGCCATCAAGGAGGGGAACGGCTACACCTTC; CDR3aa: CAIKEGNGYTF
d_gene: -; v_gene: TRBV7-2; abundance: -; len: 15; j_gene: TRBJ1-5; CDR3nt: TGTGCCAGCAGCTACAAGGTAGGAGGGTATCAGCCCCAGCATTTT; CDR3aa: CASSYKVGGYQPQHF
d_gene: -; v_gene: TRBV30; abundance: -; len: 13; j_gene: TRBJ1-5; CDR3nt: TGTGCCTGGAACACAGGGAGCAATCAGCCCCAGCATTTT; CDR3aa: CAWNTGSNQPQHF
d_gene: -; v_gene: TRBV5-5; abundance: -; len: 14; j_gene: TRBJ1-2; CDR3nt: TGTGCCAGCAGCTCGGGCGGGGCGAACTATGGCTACACCTTC; CDR3aa: CASSSGGANYGYTF
d_gene: -; v_gene: TRBV15; abundance: -; len: 13; j_gene: TRBJ1-1; CDR3nt: TGTGCCACCAGCAGACAGGGGAACACTGAAGCTTTCTTT; CDR3aa: CATSRQGNTEAFF
d_gene: TRBD1; v_gene: TRBV7-9; abundance: -; len: 13; j_gene: TRBJ1-1; CDR3nt: TGTGCCAGCAGCCCTGACAGGGGGCTTAAAGCTTTCTTT; CDR3aa: CASSPDRGLKAFF
d_gene: -; v_gene: TRBV30; abundance: -; len: 12; j_gene: TRBJ1-1; CDR3nt: TGTGCCTGGAGAGGTGCGGGCCTCAGAGCTTTCTTT; CDR3aa: CAWRGAGLRAFF
d_gene: -; v_gene: TRBV5-1; abundance: -; len: 16; j_gene: TRBJ2-1; CDR3nt: TGCGCCAGCAGCTTGGTGCCCTCAAGACTCGGGAGTGAGCAGTTCTTC; CDR3aa: CASSLVPSRLGSEQFF
d_gene: TRBD1; v_gene: TRBV19; abundance: -; len: 15; j_gene: TRBJ1-2; CDR3nt: TGTGCCAGTAGTACCCCGGGACAGGGGTCGGAAGGCTACACCTTC; CDR3aa: CASSTPGQGSEGYTF
d_gene: -; v_gene: TRBV30; abundance: -; len: 14; j_gene: TRBJ1-5; CDR3nt: TGTGCCTGGACTAGCTCCGGTAGCAATCAGCCCCAGCATTTT; CDR3aa: CAWTSSGSNQPQHF
d_gene: -; v_gene: TRBV7-2; abundance: -; len: 14; j_gene: TRBJ1-4; CDR3nt: TGTGCCAGCAGAACCGGGACGGGGGGTGAAAAACTGTTTTTT; CDR3aa: CASRTGTGGEKLFF
d_gene: -; v_gene: TRBV15; abundance: -; len: 16; j_gene: TRBJ1-6; CDR3nt: TGTGCCACCAGCAGAGACCCAGGGCTACGAAGTTCACCCCTCCACTTT; CDR3aa: CATSRDPGLRSSPLHF
d_gene: TRBD1; v_gene: TRBV5-1; abundance: -; len: 15; j_gene: TRBJ2-5; CDR3nt: TGCGCCAGCAGCGGAATTCAGGGGGCGGCGGAGACCCAGTACTTC; CDR3aa: CASSGIQGAAETQYF
d_gene: -; v_gene: TRBV29-1; abundance: -; len: 15; j_gene: TRBJ2-2; CDR3nt: TGCAGCGCCTTCAAGTCGGGGGCGAACACCGGGGAGCTGTTTTTT; CDR3aa: CSAFKSGANTGELFF
d_gene: -; v_gene: TRBV9; abundance: -; len: 14; j_gene: TRBJ2-7; CDR3nt: TGTGCCAGCAGCGTAGAGCCAGGTACCTACGAGCAGTACTTC; CDR3aa: CASSVEPGTYEQYF
d_gene: -; v_gene: TRBV30; abundance: -; len: 14; j_gene: TRBJ2-5; CDR3nt: TGTGCCTGGAGTGGAAGGGGAAACCAAGAGACCCAGTACTTC; CDR3aa: CAWSGRGNQETQYF
d_gene: -; v_gene: TRBV7-2; abundance: -; len: 13; j_gene: TRBJ2-5; CDR3nt: TGTGCCAGCAGCTTAGTACAGCAAGAGACCCAGTACTTC; CDR3aa: CASSLVQQETQYF
d_gene: -; v_gene: TRBV7-3; abundance: once; len: 15; j_gene: TRBJ1-3; CDR3nt: TGTGCCAGCAGCTTAACCATAGACTCTGGAAACACCATATATTTT; CDR3aa: CASSLTIDSGNTIYF
d_gene: -; v_gene: TRBV18; abundance: -; len: 13; j_gene: TRBJ2-7; CDR3nt: TGTGCCAGCTCACCACAACAGACCTACGAGCAGTACTTC; CDR3aa: CASSPQQTYEQYF